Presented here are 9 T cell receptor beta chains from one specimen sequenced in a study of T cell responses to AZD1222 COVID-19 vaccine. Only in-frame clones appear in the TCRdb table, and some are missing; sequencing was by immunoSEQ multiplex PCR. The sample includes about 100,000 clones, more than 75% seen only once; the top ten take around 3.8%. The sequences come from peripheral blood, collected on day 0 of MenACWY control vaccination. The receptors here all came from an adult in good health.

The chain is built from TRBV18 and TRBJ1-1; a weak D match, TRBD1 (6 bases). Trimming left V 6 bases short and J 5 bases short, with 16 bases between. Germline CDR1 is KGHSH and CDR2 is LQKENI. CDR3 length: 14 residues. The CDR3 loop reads CASSQGRGGTEAFF. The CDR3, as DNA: TGTGCCAGCTCGCAGGGGCGGGGTGGGACTGAAGCTTTCTTT.

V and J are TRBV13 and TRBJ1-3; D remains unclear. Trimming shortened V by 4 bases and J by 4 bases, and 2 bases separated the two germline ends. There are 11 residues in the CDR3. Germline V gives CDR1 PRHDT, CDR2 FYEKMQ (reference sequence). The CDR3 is CASSSGNTIYF. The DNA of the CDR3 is TGTGCCAGCAGCTCCGGAAACACCATATATTTT.

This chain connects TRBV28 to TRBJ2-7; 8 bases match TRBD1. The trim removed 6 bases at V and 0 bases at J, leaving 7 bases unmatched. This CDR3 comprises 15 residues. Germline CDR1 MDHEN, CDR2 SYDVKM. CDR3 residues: CASSRDGTGSYEQYF. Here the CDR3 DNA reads TGTGCCAGCAGCCGGGACGGGACAGGCTCCTACGAGCAGTACTTC.

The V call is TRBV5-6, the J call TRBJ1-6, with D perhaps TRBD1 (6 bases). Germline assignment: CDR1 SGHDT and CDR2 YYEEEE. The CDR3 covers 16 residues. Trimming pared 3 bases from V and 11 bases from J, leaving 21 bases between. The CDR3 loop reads CASSSNLQGSGAPLHF. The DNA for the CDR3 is TGTGCCAGCAGCTCCAACCTACAGGGTTCAGGGGCACCCCTCCACTTT.

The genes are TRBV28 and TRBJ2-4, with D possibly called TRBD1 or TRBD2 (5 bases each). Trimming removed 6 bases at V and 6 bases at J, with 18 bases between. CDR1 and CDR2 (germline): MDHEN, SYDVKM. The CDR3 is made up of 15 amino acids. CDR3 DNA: TGTGCCAGCAGCTCCATGACGGGGCTCGGAAACATTCAGTACTTC. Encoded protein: CASSSMTGLGNIQYF.

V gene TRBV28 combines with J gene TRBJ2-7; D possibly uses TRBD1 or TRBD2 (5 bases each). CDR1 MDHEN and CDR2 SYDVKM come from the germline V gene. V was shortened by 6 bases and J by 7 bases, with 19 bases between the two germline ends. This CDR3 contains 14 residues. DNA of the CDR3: TGTGCCAGCAGCCTAGATGGGGCAGGGAGAGAGCAGTACTTC. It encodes CASSLDGAGREQYF.

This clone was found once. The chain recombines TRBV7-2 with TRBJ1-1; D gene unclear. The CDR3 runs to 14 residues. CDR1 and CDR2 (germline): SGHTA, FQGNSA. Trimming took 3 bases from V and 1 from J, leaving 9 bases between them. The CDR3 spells CASSFAGANTEAFF. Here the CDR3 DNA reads TGTGCCAGCAGCTTCGCAGGAGCGAACACTGAAGCTTTCTTT.

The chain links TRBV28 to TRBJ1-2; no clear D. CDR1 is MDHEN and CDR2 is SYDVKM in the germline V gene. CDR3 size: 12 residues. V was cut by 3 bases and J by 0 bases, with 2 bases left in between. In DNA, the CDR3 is TGTGCCAGCAGTTTTACTAACTATGGCTACACCTTC. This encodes CASSFTNYGYTF.

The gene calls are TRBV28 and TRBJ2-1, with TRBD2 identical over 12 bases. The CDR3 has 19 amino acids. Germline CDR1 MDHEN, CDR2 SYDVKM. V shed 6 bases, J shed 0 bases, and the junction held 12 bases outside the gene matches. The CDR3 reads CASSWGTSGRTSSYNEQFF. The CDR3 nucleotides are TGTGCCAGCAGCTGGGGTACTAGCGGGAGGACCAGCTCCTACAATGAGCAGTTCTTC.